The clone carrying this T cell receptor beta chain was seen repeatedly, ten times or more. The data originate from a study of HIV-infected patients and healthy controls. TCRdb re-analysed the 5' RACE reads in MiXCR, keeping a single row per CDR3 protein. The sample has about 64,000 distinct CDR3 sequences; 15% to 20% are singletons. The CDR3 consists of 15 residues. Trimming removed 2 bases from V and 3 bases from J, with 12 bases in between. Germline CDR1 and CDR2: SGHRS and YFSETQ. The receptor comes from a human donor in good health. The sequenced sample consisted of CD4+ T cells from blood. This chain joins TRBV5-1 and TRBJ1-5; D is ambiguous. In nucleotides, the CDR3 is TGCGCCAGCAGCTTTTCCGGGGATCCCAATCAGCCCCAGCATTTT. This sequence encodes CASSFSGDPNQPQHF.